This T cell receptor beta chain was documented in a study of blood T cell repertoires in COVID-19. Profiling relied on immunoSEQ multiplex PCR, and the TCRdb table lists in-frame clones only, not all of them. This table holds 95,000 to 110,000 clones, about 80% found once. Trimming cost V 1 base and J 7 bases; bases outside gene matches: 5. The CDR3 runs to 14 residues. In germline, CDR1 is GTSNPN, CDR2 SVGIG (reference sequence). Source material: peripheral blood. The receptor was derived from a man in his 60s with acute or convalescent COVID-19. This chain joins TRBV30 and TRBJ2-3, with 10 bases identical to TRBD2. The CDR3 region has the DNA TGTGCCTGGAGTGGGCTAGCGGGAGTATATACGCAGTATTTT. It translates to CAWSGLAGVYTQYF.